Described below is a single T cell receptor (beta chain) sequence and its context. Under the authors' procedure: The assay estimated nucleated cells by amplifying reference gene primers. Data came from immunoSEQ multiplex PCR; TCRdb stores just in-frame clones and leaves some out. For V, J and clone size, that table is used; D and trimming come from the DNA. The sample lists hundreds of thousands of clones, around 87% occurring once. The CDR3 contains 11 residues. Germline V lookup: CDR1 DFQATT, CDR2 SNEGSKA (reference sequence). V dropped 6 bases and J dropped 7 bases, with 12 bases sitting between them. This entry comes from a study of blood T cell repertoires in COVID-19. For the study at large: Acute and convalescent COVID-19 specimens originated in the United States, Italy and Spain. Sources were T cells, B-cell-depleted T cells, or PBMCs; the material itself was cDNA or gDNA.

The V call is TRBV20-1, the J call TRBJ1-1; maybe TRBD1 (6 bases). This clonotype was sampled from a woman in her 50s who had recovered from COVID-19. Material: peripheral blood. The DNA for the CDR3 is TGCAGTGCCCGGACAGTGATTGAAGCTTTCTTT. This encodes CSARTVIEAFF.